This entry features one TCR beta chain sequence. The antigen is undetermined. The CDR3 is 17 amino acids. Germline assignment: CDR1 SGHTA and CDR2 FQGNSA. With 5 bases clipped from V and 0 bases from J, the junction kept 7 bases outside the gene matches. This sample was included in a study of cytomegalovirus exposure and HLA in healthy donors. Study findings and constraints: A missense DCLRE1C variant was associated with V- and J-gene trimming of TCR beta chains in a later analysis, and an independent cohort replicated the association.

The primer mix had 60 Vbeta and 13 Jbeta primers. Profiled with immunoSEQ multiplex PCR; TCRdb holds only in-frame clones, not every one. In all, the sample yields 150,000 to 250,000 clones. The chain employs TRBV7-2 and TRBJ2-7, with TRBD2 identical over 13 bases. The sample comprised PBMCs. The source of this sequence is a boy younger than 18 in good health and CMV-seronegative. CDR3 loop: CASSPWGLAGSSYEQYF. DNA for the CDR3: TGTGCCAGCAGCCCCTGGGGACTAGCGGGGTCCTCCTACGAGCAGTACTTC.